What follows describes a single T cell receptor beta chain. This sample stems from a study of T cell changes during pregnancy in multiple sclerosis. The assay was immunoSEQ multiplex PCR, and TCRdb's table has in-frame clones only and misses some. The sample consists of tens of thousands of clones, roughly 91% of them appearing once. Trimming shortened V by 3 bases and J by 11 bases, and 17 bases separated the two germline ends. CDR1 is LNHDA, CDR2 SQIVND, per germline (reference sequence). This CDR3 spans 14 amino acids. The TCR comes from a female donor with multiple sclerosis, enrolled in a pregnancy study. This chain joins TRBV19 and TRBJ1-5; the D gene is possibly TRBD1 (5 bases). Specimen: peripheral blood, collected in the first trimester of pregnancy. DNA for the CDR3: TGTGCCAGTAGTATCACAGGTGGGGCAGGCGCCCAGCATTTT. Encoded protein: CASSITGGAGAQHF.